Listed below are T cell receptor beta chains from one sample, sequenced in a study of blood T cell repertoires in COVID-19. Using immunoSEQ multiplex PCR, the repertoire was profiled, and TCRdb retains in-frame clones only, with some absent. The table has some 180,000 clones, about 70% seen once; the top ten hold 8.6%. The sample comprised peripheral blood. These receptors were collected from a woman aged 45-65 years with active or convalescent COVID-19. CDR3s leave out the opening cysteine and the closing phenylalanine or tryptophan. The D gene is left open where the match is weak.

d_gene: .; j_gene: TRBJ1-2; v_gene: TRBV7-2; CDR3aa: ASSLEWSDYGYT
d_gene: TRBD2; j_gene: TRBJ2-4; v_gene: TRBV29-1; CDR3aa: SVERGLAGDENIQY
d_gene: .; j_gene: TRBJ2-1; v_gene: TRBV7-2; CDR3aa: ASSSRKQGNEQF
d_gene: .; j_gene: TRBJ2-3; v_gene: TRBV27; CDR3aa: ASSWSQTSTDTQY
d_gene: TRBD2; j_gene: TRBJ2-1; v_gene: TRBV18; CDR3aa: ASSPTRRGGLGEQF
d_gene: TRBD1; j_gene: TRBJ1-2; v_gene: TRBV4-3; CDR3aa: ASSQVQGDGYT
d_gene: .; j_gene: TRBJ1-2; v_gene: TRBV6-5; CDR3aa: ASSYHRLTHGYT
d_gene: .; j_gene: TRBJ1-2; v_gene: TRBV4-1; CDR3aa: ASSHPPGTPGNYGYT
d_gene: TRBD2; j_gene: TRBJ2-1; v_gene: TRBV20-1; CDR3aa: SASPPRLAPNNEQF
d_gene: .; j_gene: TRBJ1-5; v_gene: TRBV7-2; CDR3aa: ASSLYGGTGLRQPQH
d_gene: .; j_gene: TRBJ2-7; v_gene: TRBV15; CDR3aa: ATSRATGIWDEQY
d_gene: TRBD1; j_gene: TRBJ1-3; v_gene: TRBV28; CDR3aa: ASSLLTGGRSGNTIY
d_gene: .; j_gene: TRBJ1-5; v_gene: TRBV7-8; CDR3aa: ASSFDSRNQPQH
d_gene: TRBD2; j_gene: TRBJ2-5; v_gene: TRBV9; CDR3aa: ASSVEEAGGAEETQY
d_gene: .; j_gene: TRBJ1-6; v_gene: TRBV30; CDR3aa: AWRQAYNSPLH
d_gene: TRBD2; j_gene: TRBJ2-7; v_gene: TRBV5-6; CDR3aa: ASSLILAGVPEQY
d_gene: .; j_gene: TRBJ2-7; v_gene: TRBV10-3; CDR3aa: AISAGGYEQY
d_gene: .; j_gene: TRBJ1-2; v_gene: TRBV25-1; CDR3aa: ASSEKTGGATPYGYT
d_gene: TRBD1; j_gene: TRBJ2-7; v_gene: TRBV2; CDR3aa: ASRDRGRSYEQY
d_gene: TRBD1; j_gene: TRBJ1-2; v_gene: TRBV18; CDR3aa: ASSLDVTGADGYT
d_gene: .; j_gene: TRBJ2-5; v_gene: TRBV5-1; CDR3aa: ASSLGSQETQY
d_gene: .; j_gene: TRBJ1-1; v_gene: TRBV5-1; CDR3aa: ASSLDFPNTEAF
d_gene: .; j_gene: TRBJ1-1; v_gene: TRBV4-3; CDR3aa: ASSQELRTEAF
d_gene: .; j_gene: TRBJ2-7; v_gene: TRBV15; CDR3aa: ATSRDWGGSSYEQY
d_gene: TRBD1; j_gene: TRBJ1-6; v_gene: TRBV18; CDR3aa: ASSLEGAPNSPLH
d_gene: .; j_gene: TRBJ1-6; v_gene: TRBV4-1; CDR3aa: ASSQDGLNNSPLH
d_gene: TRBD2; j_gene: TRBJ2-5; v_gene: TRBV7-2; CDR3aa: ASRGMTSGGQETQY
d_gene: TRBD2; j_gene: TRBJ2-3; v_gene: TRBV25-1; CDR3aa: ASSRGLALSTDTQY
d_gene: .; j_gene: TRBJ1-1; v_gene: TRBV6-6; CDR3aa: ASSKGYTEAF
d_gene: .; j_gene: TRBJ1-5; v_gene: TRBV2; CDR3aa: ASNGQTLGNQPQH
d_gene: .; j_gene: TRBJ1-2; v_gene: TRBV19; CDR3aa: ASRLSVSDYGYT
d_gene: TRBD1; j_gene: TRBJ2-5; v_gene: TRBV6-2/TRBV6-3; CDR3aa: ASSRGQVAHQETQY
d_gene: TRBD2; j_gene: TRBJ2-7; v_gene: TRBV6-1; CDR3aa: ASSEGSGLAGLTYEQY
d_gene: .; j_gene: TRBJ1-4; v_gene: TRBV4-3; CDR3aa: ASSPYRGGDEKLF
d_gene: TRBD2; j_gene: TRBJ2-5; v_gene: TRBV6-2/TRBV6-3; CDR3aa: ASSPGLAGETQY
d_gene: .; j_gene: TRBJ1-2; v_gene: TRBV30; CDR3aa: AWSVSLNYGYT
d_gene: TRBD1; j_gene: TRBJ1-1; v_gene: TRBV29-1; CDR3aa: SVATDRGNTEAF
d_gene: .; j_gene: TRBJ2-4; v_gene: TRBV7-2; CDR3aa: ASSLGVWSIQY
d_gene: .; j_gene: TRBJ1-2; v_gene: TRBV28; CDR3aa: ASSFVAGSYGYT
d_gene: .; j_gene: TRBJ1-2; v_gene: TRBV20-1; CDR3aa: SASPGLRNYGYT
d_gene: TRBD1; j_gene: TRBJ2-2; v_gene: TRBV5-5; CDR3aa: ASSSGQGYTGELF
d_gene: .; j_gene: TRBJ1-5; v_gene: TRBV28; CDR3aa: ASSIPGRTQH
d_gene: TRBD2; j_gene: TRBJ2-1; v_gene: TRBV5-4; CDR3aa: ASSPSKRGSYNEQF